The clone carrying this T cell receptor (beta chain) occurred many times. The antigen remains undetermined. Samples came from axillary lymph nodes draining the breast cancer. This entry is derived from a study of breast tumors, draining lymph nodes, adjacent tissues. Study-wide results and limits: Compared with basal-like, luminal-like tumors shared significantly more repertoire with nontumor tissue.

TCRdb independently ran MiXCR on the multiplex PCR reads; one entry per CDR3 protein. Here the sample spans approximately 250,000 distinct CDR3 sequences, around 34% being singletons. Trimming shortened V by 9 bases and J by 3 bases, and 14 bases separated the two germline ends. This CDR3 contains 14 residues. Germline CDR1 reads SNHLY; CDR2 reads FYNNEI. This receptor was taken from a female donor with breast cancer. Some clones in this sample may be carry-over from other donors' samples. Sequencing was done on a sample of axillary lymph node tissue. The chain employs TRBV2 and TRBJ2-2; a weak D match, TRBD2 (5 bases). The CDR3 sequence: CASLIGRDTGELFF. CDR3 nucleotide sequence: TGTGCCAGTCTAATCGGGCGGGACACCGGGGAGCTGTTTTTT.